This T cell receptor beta chain was captured in a study of shared clonotypes between healthy human individuals. Clones were read by immunoSEQ multiplex PCR, and TCRdb kept only the in-frame ones, dropping some. This sample has about 330,000 clones; less than 85% occur once, and the top ten carry approximately 10%. The donors, all of them Caucasian adults, lived in Nashville, Tennessee. This clonotype originated in a man younger than 40 in good health. The source material was memory CD4+ T cells sorted from blood. Subset specified: CD45RA-negative fraction.

This chain's CDR3 is CASRDSSNQPQHF. In DNA form, the CDR3 reads TGTGCCAGCCGGGACAGTAGCAATCAGCCCCAGCATTTT. The chain couples TRBV6-1 to TRBJ1-5; 7 nucleotides line up with TRBD1. CDR1 and CDR2 (germline): MNHNS, SASEGT. The J segment lost 0 bases and the V segment lost 8 bases, leaving 1 base of the junction unmatched. The CDR3 covers 13 residues.